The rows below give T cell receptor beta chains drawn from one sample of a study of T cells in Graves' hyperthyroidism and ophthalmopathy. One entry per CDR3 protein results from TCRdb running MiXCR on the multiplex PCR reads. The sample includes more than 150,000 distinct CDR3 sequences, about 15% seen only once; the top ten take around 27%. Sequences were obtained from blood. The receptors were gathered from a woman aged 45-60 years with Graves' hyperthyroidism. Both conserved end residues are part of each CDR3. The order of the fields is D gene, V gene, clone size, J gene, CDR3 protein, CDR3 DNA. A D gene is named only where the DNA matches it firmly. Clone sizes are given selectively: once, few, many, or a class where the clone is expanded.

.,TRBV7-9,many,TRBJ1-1,CASSQGTLNTEAFF,TGTGCCAGCAGCCAAGGGACATTGAACACTGAAGCTTTCTTT
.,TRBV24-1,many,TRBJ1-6,CATSDLKNSPLHF,TGTGCCACCAGTGATTTAAAGAATTCACCCCTCCACTTT
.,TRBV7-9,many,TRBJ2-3,CASSLTQGGSDTQYF,TGTGCCAGCAGCTTAACTCAGGGAGGATCAGATACGCAGTATTTT
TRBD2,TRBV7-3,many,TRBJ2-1,CASSLAGRGGYNEQFF,TGTGCCAGCAGCTTAGCGGGGCGGGGGGGCTACAATGAGCAGTTCTTC
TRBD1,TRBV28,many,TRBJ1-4,CASSFPTRQGLNEKLFF,TGTGCCAGCAGTTTTCCAACCCGACAGGGTTTAAATGAAAAACTGTTTTTT
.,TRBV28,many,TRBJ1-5,CASGPGTQYSNQPQHF,TGTGCCAGCGGACCCGGGACACAATATAGCAATCAGCCCCAGCATTTT
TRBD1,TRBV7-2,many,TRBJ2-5,CASSRDRAQETQYF,TGTGCCAGCAGCCGGGACAGGGCCCAAGAGACCCAGTACTTC
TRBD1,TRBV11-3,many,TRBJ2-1,CASSAPGTGGDEQFF,TGTGCCAGCAGCGCTCCGGGGACAGGGGGCGATGAGCAGTTCTTC
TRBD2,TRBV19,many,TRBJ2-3,CASNSGGSTDTQYF,TGTGCCAGCAATAGCGGGGGAAGTACAGATACGCAGTATTTT
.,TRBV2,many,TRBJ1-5,CASRLQVNQPQHF,TGTGCCAGCAGATTACAGGTTAATCAGCCCCAGCATTTT
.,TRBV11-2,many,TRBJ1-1,CASSLRRGARALNTEAFF,TGTGCCAGCAGCCTAAGACGGGGGGCGCGGGCCCTGAACACTGAAGCTTTCTTT
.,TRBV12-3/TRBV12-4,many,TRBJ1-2,CASSSPGGFYGYTF,TGTGCCAGCAGTTCCCCGGGGGGATTCTATGGCTACACCTTC
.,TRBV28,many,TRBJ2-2,CAIRKFTGELFF,TGTGCCATCCGTAAATTCACCGGGGAGCTGTTTTTT
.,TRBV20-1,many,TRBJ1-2,CSASAAGGYGYTF,TGCAGTGCTAGCGCAGCGGGTGGCTATGGCTACACCTTC
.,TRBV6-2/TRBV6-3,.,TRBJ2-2,CASSMSAGELFF,TGTGCCAGCAGTATGTCGGCCGGGGAGCTGTTTTTT
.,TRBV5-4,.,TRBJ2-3,CASSFLGGPTTDTQYF,TGTGCCAGCAGCTTCCTAGGGGGGCCGACCACAGATACGCAGTATTTT
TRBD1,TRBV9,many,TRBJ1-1,CASSVGDRGTEAFF,TGTGCCAGCAGCGTAGGGGACAGGGGCACTGAAGCTTTCTTT
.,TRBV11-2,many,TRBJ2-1,CASSTGRVNEQFF,TGTGCCAGTAGCACAGGGCGCGTCAATGAGCAGTTCTTC
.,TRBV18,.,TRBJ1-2,CASSRPGHNYGYTF,TGTGCCAGCTCACGGCCAGGGCATAACTATGGCTACACCTTC
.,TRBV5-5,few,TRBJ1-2,CASSLWDGYYGYTF,TGTGCCAGCAGCTTGTGGGACGGATACTATGGCTACACCTTC
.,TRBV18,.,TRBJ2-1,CASSPLHGREQFF,TGTGCCAGCTCACCCTTACACGGCAGGGAGCAGTTCTTC
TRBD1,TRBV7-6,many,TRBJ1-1,CASSRDSGSGYTEAFF,TGTGCCAGCAGCCGGGACAGTGGCAGCGGTTACACTGAAGCTTTCTTT
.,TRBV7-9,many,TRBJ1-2,CASSSHLSPNYGYTF,TGTGCCAGCAGCTCCCATCTGAGTCCTAACTATGGCTACACCTTC
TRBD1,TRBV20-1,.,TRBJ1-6,CSASKDRVNSPLHF,TGCAGTGCTAGTAAGGACAGGGTGAATTCACCCCTCCACTTT
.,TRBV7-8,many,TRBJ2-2,CASSPRSQAIAGGELFF,TGTGCCAGCAGCCCCCGCTCTCAGGCGATCGCCGGCGGGGAGCTGTTTTTT
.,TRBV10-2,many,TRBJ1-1,CASSLPDTNTEAFF,TGCGCCAGCAGTTTGCCTGACACGAACACTGAAGCTTTCTTT
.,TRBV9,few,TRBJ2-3,CASSVEGGAVTDTQYF,TGTGCCAGCAGCGTAGAGGGGGGTGCCGTAACAGATACGCAGTATTTT
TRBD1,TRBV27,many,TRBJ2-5,CASSFLPSGGQYQETQYF,TGTGCCAGCAGTTTCCTACCCTCAGGGGGACAATACCAAGAGACCCAGTACTTC
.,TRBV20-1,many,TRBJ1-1,CSARFPFGGTEAFF,TGCAGTGCTAGGTTCCCATTTGGCGGGACTGAAGCTTTCTTT
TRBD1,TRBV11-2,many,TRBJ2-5,CASSLVLDRVETQYF,TGTGCCAGCAGCTTAGTGTTGGACAGGGTAGAGACCCAGTACTTC
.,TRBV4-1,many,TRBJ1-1,CASSPGGGGDTEAFF,TGCGCCAGCAGCCCTGGGGGTGGGGGCGACACTGAAGCTTTCTTT
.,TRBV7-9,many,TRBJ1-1,CASSLGVPWAAFF,TGTGCCAGCAGCTTAGGAGTACCGTGGGCAGCTTTCTTT
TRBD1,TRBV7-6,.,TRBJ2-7,CASSRLRGQGTGWSYEQYF,TGTGCCAGCAGCCGCTTGAGGGGCCAAGGGACAGGTTGGTCCTACGAGCAGTACTTC
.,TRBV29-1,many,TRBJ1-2,CSVYTFNYGYTF,TGCAGTGTTTACACTTTTAACTATGGCTACACCTTC
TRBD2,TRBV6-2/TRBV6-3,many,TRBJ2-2,CASVAGRNTGELFF,TGTGCCAGTGTAGCGGGGCGGAACACCGGGGAGCTGTTTTTT